The 14 T cell receptor beta chains in this list originate from one sample, sequenced in a study of OX40 agonist ivuxolimab in advanced cancers. The method behind the library was the immunoSEQ multiplex PCR assay. TCRdb holds this immuneACCESS table with in-frame rearrangements only. Some clones are missing; in checked studies, unresolved V genes explain under half, and the rest has no known cause. For this sample the table gives tens of thousands of clones, of which 65% to 85% were detected only once. The ten largest clones add up to 3% to 3.5% of the sample. Specimen: CD4+ or CD8+ T cells sorted from blood, collected in a trial of the OX40 agonist ivuxolimab. The receptors come from an adult with an advanced solid tumor such as melanoma, head and neck, liver or kidney cancer.

In regard to this clone: Its ends do not fully match the called genes, so a read error is possible. The chain uses TRBV11-2 and TRBJ1-4, with D hard to call. Germline values: CDR1 SGHAT, CDR2 FQNNGV. This CDR3 contains 13 residues. The CDR3 nucleotides are TGTGCCAGCAGCTTAGGACGGCGCGAAAAACTGGTTTTT. Translating gives CASSLGRREKLVF.

The genes are TRBV7-9 and TRBJ1-1; tentative D call: TRBD1 (6 bases). This CDR3 is 13 amino acids long. Per germline, CDR1 SEHNR and CDR2 FQNEAQ (reference sequence). The V and J ends lost 5 bases and 5 bases respectively, with 12 bases between them. CDR3 in DNA: TGTGCCAGCAGCGCCCAACAGGGTACTGAAGCTTTCTTT. It encodes CASSAQQGTEAFF.

This clone has only one observation. This chain joins TRBV18 and TRBJ2-5; D is perhaps TRBD1 (6 bases). The CDR3 has 13 amino acids. The germline V and J ends were trimmed by 5 bases and 5 bases, with 12 bases remaining between them. Germline CDR1 KGHSH, CDR2 LQKENI. CDR3 in DNA: TGTGCCAGCTCAAGGGACATTGGGGAGACCCAGTACTTC. Its protein product is CASSRDIGETQYF. Filled out from reference TRBV18 and TRBJ2-5, the complete variable domain reads NAGVMQNPRHLVRRRGQEARLRCSPMKGHSHVYWYRQLPEEGLKFMVYLQKENIIDESGMPKERFSAEFPKEGPSILRIQQVVRGDSAAYFCASSRDIGETQYFGPGTRLLVL.

V and J are TRBV7-6 and TRBJ2-1, with 8 nucleotides matching TRBD2. The CDR3 is 16 amino acids. V trimming: 5 bases; J trimming: 8 bases; junction bases outside the gene matches: 14. CDR1 SGHVS and CDR2 FNYEAQ come from the germline V gene. In DNA, the CDR3 is TGTGCCAGCAGCCCCCTAGGGGTCGGGAGGGCCGATGAGCAGTTCTTC. Translating gives CASSPLGVGRADEQFF.

The chain is built from TRBV6-6 and TRBJ1-6; the match to TRBD1 covers 10 bases. Germline trimming cut 6 bases from V and 7 bases from J; bases unmatched to any gene: 6. This CDR3 has 15 residues. Germline CDR1 is MNHNY and CDR2 is SVGAGI (reference sequence). The CDR3 coding sequence is TGTGCCAGCAGACCGCCGGGACAGGGGAATTCACCCCTCCACTTT. This gives the protein CASRPPGQGNSPLHF.

The chain has TRBV6-5 and TRBJ1-5, with D unclear. From germline, CDR1 is MNHEY and CDR2 SVGAGI. The CDR3 has 14 residues. V lost 5 bases and J 2 bases, leaving 10 bases between the germline ends. The CDR3 reads CASSGNGGNQPQHF. CDR3 nucleotide sequence: TGTGCCAGCAGTGGGAACGGGGGCAATCAGCCCCAGCATTTT.

The chain is built from TRBV2 and TRBJ1-5; possibly TRBD1 for D (6 bases). The CDR3 is 13 residues long. With 4 bases removed from V and 7 bases from J, the gap between germline ends came to 11 bases. Germline V gene lookup returns CDR1 SNHLY and CDR2 FYNNEI. The CDR3 DNA reads TGTGCCAGCAGTGGGGGGGCAGGGCAGCCCCAGCATTTT. It specifies CASSGGAGQPQHF.

V gene TRBV25-1 combines with J gene TRBJ2-5, with a weak D call TRBD1 (6 bases). Germline V gene lookup returns CDR1 MGHDK and CDR2 SYGVNS. The CDR3 runs 13 residues. Trimming left V 3 bases short and J 5 bases short, with 10 bases between. CDR3 in amino acids: CASSDSGVETQYF. For the CDR3, the DNA is TGTGCCAGCAGTGACTCAGGGGTTGAGACCCAGTACTTC.

The chain uses TRBV7-9 and TRBJ2-1; 8 nucleotides agree with TRBD2. The CDR3 runs 12 residues. Germline CDR1 is SEHNR and CDR2 is FQNEAQ (reference sequence). After removal of 1 base from V and 15 bases from J, the junction contained 5 bases not matched to a gene. The DNA for the CDR3 is TGTGCCAGCAGCTTAGTATCCACTAGCGGGTTCTTC. Its translation is CASSLVSTSGFF.

This clone was seen only once. The rearrangement joins TRBV6-6 to TRBJ1-3; possible D gene TRBD1, 6 bases. Per germline, CDR1 MNHNY and CDR2 SVGAGI (reference sequence). The CDR3 runs 14 residues. V gave up 6 bases and J gave up 3 bases, with 12 bases separating them. DNA of the CDR3: TGTGCCAGCAGGGCAGGGGTTTATGGAAACACCATATATTTT. It encodes CASRAGVYGNTIYF.

This clone was detected only once. V is TRBV6-1 and J is TRBJ1-5; no firm D call. The germline gives CDR1 MNHNS, CDR2 SASEGT. This CDR3 has 17 residues. Between the trimmed V and J ends, which lost 1 base and 3 bases, there was a span of 16 bases. The CDR3 nucleotides are TGTGCCAGCAGTGAAGGGTTGGTGTCTTACCTCAATCAGCCCCAGCATTTT. It codes for CASSEGLVSYLNQPQHF.

A few counts support this clone. This chain joins TRBV6-5 and TRBJ2-7; D is unclear. CDR3 length: 13 amino acids. V lost 5 bases, J lost 5 bases, and 13 bases lay in between. CDR1 and CDR2 from the germline V gene are MNHEY and SVGAGI. The CDR3, as DNA: TGTGCCAGCAGTGAGAGCAATCGGGACGAGCAGTACTTC. This codes for CASSESNRDEQYF.

The chain joins TRBV6-6 to TRBJ2-3; TRBD1 matches at 7 bases. The CDR3 runs to 13 residues. Trimming cost V 7 bases and J 5 bases; bases outside gene matches: 6. CDR1 is MNHNY, CDR2 SVGAGI, per germline (reference sequence). As DNA, the CDR3 is TGTGCCAGCAAGCTAGGGGGCAGAGATACGCAGTATTTT. Protein sequence: CASKLGGRDTQYF.

This clone was observed a single time. The chain recombines TRBV7-6 with TRBJ1-1; D possibly corresponds to TRBD1 (6 bases). Germline CDR1 and CDR2: SGHVS and FNYEAQ. V was shortened by 1 base and J by 9 bases, with 21 bases between the two germline ends. The CDR3 loop spans 16 amino acids. The DNA of the CDR3 is TGTGCCAGCAGCTTAGAGACAGGCGCGATTCGTTCGCAAGCTTTCTTT. The encoded protein is CASSLETGAIRSQAFF.